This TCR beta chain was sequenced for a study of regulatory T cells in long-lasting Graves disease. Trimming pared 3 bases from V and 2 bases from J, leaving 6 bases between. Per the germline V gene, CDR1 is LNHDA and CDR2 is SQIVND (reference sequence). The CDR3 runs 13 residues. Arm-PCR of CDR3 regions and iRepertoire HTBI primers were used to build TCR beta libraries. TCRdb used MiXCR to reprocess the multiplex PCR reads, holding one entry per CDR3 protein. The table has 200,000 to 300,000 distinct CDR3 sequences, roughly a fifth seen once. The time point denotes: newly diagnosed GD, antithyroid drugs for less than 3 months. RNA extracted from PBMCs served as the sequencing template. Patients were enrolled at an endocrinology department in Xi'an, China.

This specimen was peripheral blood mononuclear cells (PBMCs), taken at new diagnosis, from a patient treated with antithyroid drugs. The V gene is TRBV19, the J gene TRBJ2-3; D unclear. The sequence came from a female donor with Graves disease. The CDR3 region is CASSISYTDTQYF. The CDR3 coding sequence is TGTGCCAGTAGTATTAGCTACACAGATACGCAGTATTTT.